This is a list of T cell receptor beta chains from one sample in a study of blood T cell repertoires in COVID-19. Only in-frame clones appear in the TCRdb table, and some are missing; sequencing was by immunoSEQ multiplex PCR. Seen here are some 190,000 clones, about 80% observed once, and the top ten hold about 7%. Sequencing was performed on peripheral blood. The receptor source for this set is a man in his 60s with acute or convalescent COVID-19. Both conserved end residues are part of each CDR3. Each record gives: CDR3 protein, CDR3 DNA, J gene, clone size, D gene, V gene, CDR3 length. D genes are given only for firm matches. Clone size, where shown, is once, few, many, or a class for clones that have expanded.

CDR3aa: CASSLLQLGPVGNTIYF
CDR3nt: TGTGCCAGCAGCTTGCTGCAGCTAGGCCCCGTCGGAAACACCATATATTTT
j_gene: TRBJ1-3
abundance: -
d_gene: -
v_gene: TRBV5-5
len: 17

CDR3aa: CATSPQGNGELFF
CDR3nt: TGTGCCACCAGCCCCCAGGGAAACGGGGAGCTGTTTTTT
j_gene: TRBJ2-2
abundance: -
d_gene: -
v_gene: TRBV15
len: 13

CDR3aa: CASSLWAGANTEAFF
CDR3nt: TGTGCCAGCAGCTTATGGGCAGGGGCCAACACTGAAGCTTTCTTT
j_gene: TRBJ1-1
abundance: -
d_gene: -
v_gene: TRBV11-2
len: 15

CDR3aa: CAISESTGSYYGYTF
CDR3nt: TGTGCCATCAGTGAGTCAACAGGTTCCTACTATGGCTACACCTTC
j_gene: TRBJ1-2
abundance: -
d_gene: -
v_gene: TRBV10-3
len: 15

CDR3aa: CASSIGTLNTEAFF
CDR3nt: TGTGCCAGTAGTATAGGTACACTGAACACTGAAGCTTTCTTT
j_gene: TRBJ1-1
abundance: -
d_gene: -
v_gene: TRBV19
len: 14

CDR3aa: CASSLAAEYNEQFF
CDR3nt: TGTGCCAGCAGCTTAGCGGCGGAGTACAATGAGCAGTTCTTC
j_gene: TRBJ2-1
abundance: -
d_gene: -
v_gene: TRBV7-9
len: 14

CDR3aa: CASSPTGQSYGYTF
CDR3nt: TGTGCCAGCAGCCCGACTGGACAGAGCTATGGCTACACCTTC
j_gene: TRBJ1-2
abundance: -
d_gene: -
v_gene: TRBV7-8
len: 14

CDR3aa: CASSPPSDTQYF
CDR3nt: TGTGCCAGCTCACCACCCTCGGATACGCAGTATTTT
j_gene: TRBJ2-3
abundance: -
d_gene: -
v_gene: TRBV18
len: 12

CDR3aa: CASSLSQGLYEQFF
CDR3nt: TGTGCCAGCAGTTTATCACAGGGGCTGTATGAGCAGTTCTTC
j_gene: TRBJ2-1
abundance: -
d_gene: TRBD1
v_gene: TRBV27
len: 14

CDR3aa: CASSQENLRNRLRGYGYTF
CDR3nt: TGCGCCAGCAGCCAAGAAAACTTACGGAACAGGTTAAGGGGCTATGGCTACACCTTC
j_gene: TRBJ1-2
abundance: -
d_gene: -
v_gene: TRBV4-3
len: 19

CDR3aa: CASGQGHRVAQYF
CDR3nt: TGCGCCAGCGGCCAGGGGCACAGGGTGGCGCAGTATTTT
j_gene: TRBJ2-3
abundance: -
d_gene: -
v_gene: TRBV5-1
len: 13

CDR3aa: CASSFSGEGTDTQYF
CDR3nt: TGCGCCAGCAGCTTCTCCGGGGAGGGCACAGATACGCAGTATTTT
j_gene: TRBJ2-3
abundance: -
d_gene: -
v_gene: TRBV5-1
len: 15

CDR3aa: CAISESRGISDTQYF
CDR3nt: TGTGCCATCAGTGAGTCGAGGGGGATCTCAGATACGCAGTATTTT
j_gene: TRBJ2-3
abundance: once
d_gene: -
v_gene: TRBV10-3
len: 15

CDR3aa: CASSQEGTGGRGGYTF
CDR3nt: TGTGCCAGCAGCCAAGAAGGGACAGGGGGCCGCGGTGGCTACACCTTC
j_gene: TRBJ1-2
abundance: few
d_gene: TRBD1
v_gene: TRBV3-1/TRBV3-2
len: 16

CDR3aa: CASSDGTPYYEQYF
CDR3nt: TGTGCCAGCAGTGACGGGACACCTTACTACGAGCAGTACTTC
j_gene: TRBJ2-7
abundance: -
d_gene: -
v_gene: TRBV27
len: 14

CDR3aa: CASSITGGGGYGYTF
CDR3nt: TGTGCCAGCAGTATTACAGGGGGCGGCGGCTATGGCTACACCTTC
j_gene: TRBJ1-2
abundance: -
d_gene: TRBD1
v_gene: TRBV6-5
len: 15

CDR3aa: CASSPRRTGANVLTF
CDR3nt: TGTGCCAGCAGCCCTAGACGGACTGGGGCCAACGTCCTGACTTTC
j_gene: TRBJ2-6
abundance: -
d_gene: -
v_gene: TRBV7-6
len: 15

CDR3aa: CASSPESGRIYNEQFF
CDR3nt: TGTGCCAGCTCACCGGAAAGCGGGAGAATCTACAATGAGCAGTTCTTC
j_gene: TRBJ2-1
abundance: -
d_gene: TRBD2
v_gene: TRBV18
len: 16

CDR3aa: CASRRAGPSYEQYF
CDR3nt: TGTGCCAGTAGGAGAGCGGGGCCCTCCTACGAGCAGTACTTC
j_gene: TRBJ2-7
abundance: once
d_gene: TRBD2
v_gene: TRBV19
len: 14

CDR3aa: CASSQDVTRVNEKLFF
CDR3nt: TGTGCCAGCAGCCAAGATGTTACCAGGGTTAATGAAAAACTGTTTTTT
j_gene: TRBJ1-4
abundance: -
d_gene: -
v_gene: TRBV4-2
len: 16

CDR3aa: CASSDLRYSNQPQHF
CDR3nt: TGTGCCAGCAGTGACTTGAGGTATAGCAATCAGCCCCAGCATTTT
j_gene: TRBJ1-5
abundance: -
d_gene: -
v_gene: TRBV6-4
len: 15

CDR3aa: CARKQRNIQYF
CDR3nt: TGTGCCAGGAAGCAGAGGAACATTCAGTACTTC
j_gene: TRBJ2-4
abundance: -
d_gene: -
v_gene: TRBV5-3
len: 11

CDR3aa: CSAESLTGERF
CDR3nt: TGCAGTGCCGAGTCCCTCACAGGGGAACGTTTT
j_gene: TRBJ1-4
abundance: -
d_gene: TRBD1
v_gene: TRBV20-1
len: 11

CDR3aa: CASSSREDQPQHF
CDR3nt: TGTGCCAGCAGCTCCAGGGAGGACCAGCCCCAGCATTTT
j_gene: TRBJ1-5
abundance: -
d_gene: -
v_gene: TRBV7-6
len: 13

CDR3aa: CASSTTGGAETQYF
CDR3nt: TGTGCCAGCAGCACGACAGGGGGCGCTGAGACCCAGTACTTC
j_gene: TRBJ2-5
abundance: -
d_gene: TRBD1
v_gene: TRBV7-2
len: 14

CDR3aa: CASSADRGNNSPLHF
CDR3nt: TGTGCCAGCAGCGCCGACAGGGGGAATAATTCACCCCTCCACTTT
j_gene: TRBJ1-6
abundance: -
d_gene: TRBD1
v_gene: TRBV7-2
len: 15

CDR3aa: CASSTNTGNYGYTF
CDR3nt: TGTGCCAGCAGTACCAACACAGGGAACTATGGCTACACCTTC
j_gene: TRBJ1-2
abundance: -
d_gene: -
v_gene: TRBV28
len: 14

CDR3aa: CASSPRSAKAFF
CDR3nt: TGTGCCAGTAGCCCCCGATCCGCGAAAGCTTTCTTT
j_gene: TRBJ1-1
abundance: -
d_gene: -
v_gene: TRBV19
len: 12

CDR3aa: CASSVIGTAGEQYF
CDR3nt: TGTGCCAGCAGCGTCATCGGGACTGCTGGGGAGCAGTACTTC
j_gene: TRBJ2-7
abundance: -
d_gene: -
v_gene: TRBV9
len: 14

CDR3aa: CASSPESTASGNTIYF
CDR3nt: TGTGCCAGCTCACCGGAGAGCACCGCGTCTGGAAACACCATATATTTT
j_gene: TRBJ1-3
abundance: -
d_gene: -
v_gene: TRBV18
len: 16

CDR3aa: CASSSGQGVGGELFF
CDR3nt: TGCGCCAGCAGCAGCGGGCAGGGGGTTGGAGGGGAGCTGTTTTTT
j_gene: TRBJ2-2
abundance: -
d_gene: -
v_gene: TRBV4-1
len: 15

CDR3aa: CASSSTRDQPQHF
CDR3nt: TGTGCCAGCAGCTCAACCAGGGATCAGCCCCAGCATTTT
j_gene: TRBJ1-5
abundance: -
d_gene: -
v_gene: TRBV7-6
len: 13

CDR3aa: CATSDAGTGVTGELFF
CDR3nt: TGTGCCACCAGTGACGCCGGGACAGGGGTCACCGGGGAGCTGTTTTTT
j_gene: TRBJ2-2
abundance: few
d_gene: TRBD1
v_gene: TRBV24-1
len: 16

CDR3aa: CASSSRLAGDTGELFF
CDR3nt: TGTGCCAGCAGCTCCAGACTAGCGGGAGACACCGGGGAGCTGTTTTTT
j_gene: TRBJ2-2
abundance: few
d_gene: TRBD2
v_gene: TRBV5-4
len: 16

CDR3aa: CASSNGGARGIGELFF
CDR3nt: TGTGCCAGCAGCAACGGGGGGGCTCGTGGAATCGGGGAGCTGTTTTTT
j_gene: TRBJ2-2
abundance: -
d_gene: TRBD2
v_gene: TRBV9
len: 16

CDR3aa: CASSLPIQGQKLFF
CDR3nt: TGTGCCAGCAGTTTACCCATACAGGGGCAAAAACTGTTTTTT
j_gene: TRBJ1-4
abundance: -
d_gene: TRBD1
v_gene: TRBV28
len: 14

CDR3aa: CASSSRLAPTYEQYF
CDR3nt: TGTGCCAGCAGCTCCAGACTAGCGCCGACCTACGAGCAGTACTTC
j_gene: TRBJ2-7
abundance: -
d_gene: TRBD2
v_gene: TRBV7-2
len: 15

CDR3aa: CASSFGGGGSYNEQFF
CDR3nt: TGTGCCAGCAGCTTCGGGGGCGGGGGCTCCTACAATGAGCAGTTCTTC
j_gene: TRBJ2-1
abundance: -
d_gene: -
v_gene: TRBV7-8
len: 16

CDR3aa: CAWSAQSNQPQHF
CDR3nt: TGTGCCTGGAGTGCCCAGAGCAATCAGCCCCAGCATTTT
j_gene: TRBJ1-5
abundance: -
d_gene: -
v_gene: TRBV30
len: 13

CDR3aa: CAIRADYSNQPQHF
CDR3nt: TGTGCCATCAGGGCAGACTATAGCAATCAGCCCCAGCATTTT
j_gene: TRBJ1-5
abundance: -
d_gene: -
v_gene: TRBV10-3
len: 14

CDR3aa: CASTSFSGGELFF
CDR3nt: TGTGCCAGCACCTCATTTAGCGGCGGGGAGCTGTTTTTT
j_gene: TRBJ2-2
abundance: few
d_gene: -
v_gene: TRBV6-6
len: 13

CDR3aa: CASSLDINNGYTF
CDR3nt: TGTGCCAGCAGCTTAGACATTAATAATGGCTACACCTTC
j_gene: TRBJ1-2
abundance: -
d_gene: -
v_gene: TRBV7-3
len: 13

CDR3aa: CASSLGTGVHNEQFF
CDR3nt: TGTGCCAGCAGCCTCGGGACAGGGGTACACAATGAGCAGTTCTTC
j_gene: TRBJ2-1
abundance: -
d_gene: TRBD1
v_gene: TRBV7-9
len: 15

CDR3aa: CASRRAGGSTDTQYF
CDR3nt: TGTGCCAGCAGGCGAGCGGGAGGGAGCACAGATACGCAGTATTTT
j_gene: TRBJ2-3
abundance: -
d_gene: TRBD2
v_gene: TRBV2
len: 15

CDR3aa: CASSGQNYNYGYTF
CDR3nt: TGTGCCAGCAGCGGACAGAATTATAACTATGGCTACACCTTC
j_gene: TRBJ1-2
abundance: -
d_gene: -
v_gene: TRBV6-5
len: 14

CDR3aa: CASGTPAGTSSYNEQFF
CDR3nt: TGTGCTAGTGGGACCCCAGCGGGAACAAGCTCCTACAATGAGCAGTTCTTC
j_gene: TRBJ2-1
abundance: -
d_gene: TRBD2
v_gene: TRBV12-5
len: 17

CDR3aa: CASSLGQNTEAFF
CDR3nt: TGTGCCAGCAGCCTGGGACAGAACACTGAAGCTTTCTTT
j_gene: TRBJ1-1
abundance: -
d_gene: -
v_gene: TRBV7-6
len: 13